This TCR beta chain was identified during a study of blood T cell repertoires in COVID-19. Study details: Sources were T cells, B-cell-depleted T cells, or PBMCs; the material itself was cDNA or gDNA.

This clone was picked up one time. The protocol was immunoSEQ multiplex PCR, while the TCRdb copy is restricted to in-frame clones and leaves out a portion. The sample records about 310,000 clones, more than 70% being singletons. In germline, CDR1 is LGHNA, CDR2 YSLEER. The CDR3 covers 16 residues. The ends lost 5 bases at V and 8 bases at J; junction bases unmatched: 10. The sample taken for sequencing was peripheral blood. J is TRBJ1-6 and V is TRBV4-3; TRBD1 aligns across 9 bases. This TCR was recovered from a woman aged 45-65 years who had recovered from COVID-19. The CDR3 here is CASSTGQGVSDSPLHF. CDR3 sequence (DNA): TGCGCCAGCAGCACGGGACAGGGCGTTAGCGATTCACCCCTCCACTTT.